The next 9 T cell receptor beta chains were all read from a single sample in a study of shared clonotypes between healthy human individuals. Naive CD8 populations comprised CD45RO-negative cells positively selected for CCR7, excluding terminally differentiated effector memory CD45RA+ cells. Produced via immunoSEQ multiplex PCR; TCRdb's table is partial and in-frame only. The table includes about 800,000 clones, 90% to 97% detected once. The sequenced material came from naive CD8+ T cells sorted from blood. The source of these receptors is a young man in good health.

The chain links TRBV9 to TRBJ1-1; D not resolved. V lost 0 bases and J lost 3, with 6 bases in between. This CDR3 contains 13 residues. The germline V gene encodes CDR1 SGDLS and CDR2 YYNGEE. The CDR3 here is CASSVEVYTEAFF. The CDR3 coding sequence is TGTGCCAGCAGCGTAGAGGTGTACACTGAAGCTTTCTTT.

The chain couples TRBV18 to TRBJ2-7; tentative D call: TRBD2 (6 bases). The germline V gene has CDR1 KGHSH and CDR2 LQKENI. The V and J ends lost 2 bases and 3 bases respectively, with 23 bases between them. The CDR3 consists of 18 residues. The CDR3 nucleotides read TGTGCCAGCTCACCAAAGTTCCAGGGAGGCGTTAGGTTCTACGAGCAGTACTTC. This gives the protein CASSPKFQGGVRFYEQYF.

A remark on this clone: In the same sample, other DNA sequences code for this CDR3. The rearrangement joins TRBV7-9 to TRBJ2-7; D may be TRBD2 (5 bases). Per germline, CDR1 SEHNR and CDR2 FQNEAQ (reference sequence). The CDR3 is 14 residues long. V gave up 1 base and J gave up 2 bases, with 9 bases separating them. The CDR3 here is CASSLGTSAYEQYF. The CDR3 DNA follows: TGTGCCAGCAGCTTAGGGACTTCGGCCTACGAGCAGTACTTC.

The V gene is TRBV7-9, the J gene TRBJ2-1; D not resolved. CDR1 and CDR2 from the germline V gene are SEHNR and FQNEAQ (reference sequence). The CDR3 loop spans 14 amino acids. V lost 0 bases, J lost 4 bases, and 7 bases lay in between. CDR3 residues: CASSLATQYNEQFF. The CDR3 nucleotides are TGTGCCAGCAGCTTAGCAACCCAATACAATGAGCAGTTCTTC.

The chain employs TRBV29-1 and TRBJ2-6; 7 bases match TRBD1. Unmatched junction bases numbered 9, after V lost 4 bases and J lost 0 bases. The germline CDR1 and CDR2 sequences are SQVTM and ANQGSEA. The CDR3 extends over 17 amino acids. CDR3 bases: TGCAGCGTTGTAACCGGGACAGATGGCTCTGGGGCCAACGTCCTGACTTTC. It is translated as CSVVTGTDGSGANVLTF.

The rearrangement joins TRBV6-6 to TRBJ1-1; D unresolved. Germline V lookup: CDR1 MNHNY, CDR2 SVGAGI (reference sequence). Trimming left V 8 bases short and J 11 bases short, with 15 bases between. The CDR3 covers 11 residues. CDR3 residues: CASWIRGDAFF. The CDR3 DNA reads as TGTGCCAGCTGGATCCGGGGAGATGCTTTCTTT.

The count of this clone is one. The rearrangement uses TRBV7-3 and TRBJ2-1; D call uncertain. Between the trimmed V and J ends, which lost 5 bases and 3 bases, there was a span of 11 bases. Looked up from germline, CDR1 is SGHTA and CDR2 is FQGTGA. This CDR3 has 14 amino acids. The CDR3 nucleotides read TGTGCCAGCAGCCCCAAGGGCGACTACAATGAGCAGTTCTTC. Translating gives CASSPKGDYNEQFF.

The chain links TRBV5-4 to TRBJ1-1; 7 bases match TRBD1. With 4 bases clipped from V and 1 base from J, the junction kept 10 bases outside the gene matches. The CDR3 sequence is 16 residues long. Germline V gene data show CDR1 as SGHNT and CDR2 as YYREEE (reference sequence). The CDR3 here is CASSPTQTGRNTEAFF. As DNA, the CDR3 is TGTGCCAGCAGCCCTACCCAGACAGGGAGGAACACTGAAGCTTTCTTT.

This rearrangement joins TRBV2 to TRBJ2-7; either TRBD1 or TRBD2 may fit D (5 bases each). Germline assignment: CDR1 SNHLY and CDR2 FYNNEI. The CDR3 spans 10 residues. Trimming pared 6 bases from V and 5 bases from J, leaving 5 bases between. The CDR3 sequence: CASRGDEQYF. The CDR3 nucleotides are TGTGCCAGCAGGGGGGACGAGCAGTACTTC.